Below, 20 T cell receptor beta chains from the same sample are listed, as sequenced in a study of blood T cell repertoires in COVID-19. Profiling relied on immunoSEQ multiplex PCR, and the TCRdb table lists in-frame clones only, not all of them. In the table there are more than 25,000 clones, over 70% of which are singletons. The specimen sequenced was peripheral blood. All receptors come from a man aged 50 to 59 with active or convalescent COVID-19.

The rearrangement joins TRBV7-8 to TRBJ1-2, with D possibly TRBD1 on 6 matching bases. Trimming took off 7 bases at V and 2 bases at J, with 11 bases between the two ends. The CDR3 contains 13 residues. Per germline, CDR1 SGHVS and CDR2 FQNEAQ. The CDR3 reads CASNGGANYGYTF. CDR3 nucleotide sequence: TGTGCCAGCAATGGGGGCGCGAACTATGGCTACACCTTC.

V is TRBV9 and J is TRBJ2-1; perhaps TRBD2 as D (5 bases). CDR3 length equals 17 residues. Per the germline V gene, CDR1 is SGDLS and CDR2 is YYNGEE. The V end lost 3 bases, the J end lost 4 bases, and 20 bases lay between the germline ends. In DNA, the CDR3 is TGTGCCAGCAGCGCCAGCTATGCTAGCCTTAATTACAATGAGCAGTTCTTC. Translation: CASSASYASLNYNEQFF.

As regards this clone: The junction shows a germline mismatch at one end, possibly a read error. V and J are TRBV5-1 and TRBJ2-3; D is undetermined. The germline V gene has CDR1 SGHRS and CDR2 YFSETQ. CDR3 length: 13 residues. The chain's CDR3 is CASSLLLPPRIGF. The DNA for the CDR3 is TGCGCCAGCAGCTTACTACTTCCTCCTCGTATCGGTTTT.

The V gene is TRBV6-5, the J gene TRBJ1-5; possibly TRBD1 for D (6 bases). V lost 0 bases, J lost 0 bases, and 6 bases lay in between. Germline CDR1 MNHEY, CDR2 SVGAGI. CDR3 length: 15 amino acids. In DNA form, the CDR3 reads TGTGCCAGCAGTTACTCACAGGGTAGCAATCAGCCCCAGCATTTT. Translating it yields CASSYSQGSNQPQHF.

This chain links TRBV30 with TRBJ2-2; D is undetermined. In germline, CDR1 is GTSNPN, CDR2 SVGIG (reference sequence). Deletions cut 1 base from V and 6 bases from J, with 6 bases between. The CDR3 extends over 12 amino acids. Here the CDR3 reads CAWSGAPGELFF. The CDR3 DNA follows: TGTGCCTGGAGTGGGGCGCCCGGGGAGCTGTTTTTT.

The gene calls are TRBV29-1 and TRBJ2-7, with 9 nucleotides matching TRBD1. This CDR3 region has 14 residues. Germline CDR1 and CDR2: SQVTM and ANQGSEA. After removal of 5 bases from V and 1 base from J, the junction contained 6 bases not matched to a gene. The CDR3 DNA is TGCAGCGTTCGTGGGGACAGGGTTTCCTACGAGCAGTACTTC. Protein product: CSVRGDRVSYEQYF.

The chain joins TRBV4-2 to TRBJ1-5, with 7 bases that match TRBD1. This CDR3 spans 13 amino acids. Germline lookup yields CDR1 LGHNA and CDR2 YNFKEQ. With 4 bases clipped from V and 5 bases from J, the junction kept 2 bases outside the gene matches. The CDR3 sequence is CASSRDSYQPQHF. CDR3 coding DNA: TGTGCCAGCAGCCGGGACAGTTATCAGCCCCAGCATTTT.

This chain joins TRBV14 and TRBJ2-5; the D gene is possibly TRBD2 (6 bases). The CDR3 has 14 amino acids. Trimming pared 4 bases from V and 2 bases from J, leaving 11 bases between. Per germline, CDR1 SGHDN and CDR2 FVKESK. The CDR3 DNA sequence: TGTGCCAGCAGCCCCCGGGGGAGACAAGAGACCCAGTACTTC. The encoded protein is CASSPRGRQETQYF.

V gene TRBV6-5 combines with J gene TRBJ1-4; 8 positions agree with TRBD1. Germline V lookup: CDR1 MNHEY, CDR2 SVGAGI. This CDR3 comprises 14 residues. The V gene end was trimmed by 6 bases and the J gene end by 5 bases; junction bases not matched to a gene: 5. The CDR3 region has the DNA TGTGCCAGCAGAACGGACAGGGCGAATGAAAAACTGTTTTTT. It yields the protein CASRTDRANEKLFF.

This clone was observed a handful of times. This rearrangement joins TRBV7-9 to TRBJ2-3; 9 bases line up with TRBD2. The ends lost 4 bases at V and 4 bases at J; junction bases unmatched: 6. Germline CDR1 and CDR2: SEHNR and FQNEAQ (reference sequence). CDR3 size: 15 residues. CDR3 in DNA: TGTGCCAGCAGCTGGGCGGGGGGGCCGTCAGATACGCAGTATTTT. Translated: CASSWAGGPSDTQYF.

This rearrangement joins TRBV10-2 to TRBJ1-1; 8 nucleotides align to TRBD1. Germline values: CDR1 WSHSY, CDR2 SAAADI. This CDR3 has 13 residues. Losses at the gene ends were 3 bases for V and 4 bases for J; bases not matched to a gene: 1. CDR3 nucleotide sequence: TGCGCCAGCAGTGAACAGGGGGTCACTGAAGCTTTCTTT. It specifies CASSEQGVTEAFF.

The chain has TRBV10-3 and TRBJ2-1; 9 nucleotides line up with TRBD1. Trimming took 6 bases from V and 8 from J; bases not matched to a gene: 5. Per the germline V gene, CDR1 is ENHRY and CDR2 is SYGVKD. The CDR3 is made up of 13 amino acids. This CDR3 is CAISPGQGDEQFF. The CDR3 nucleotides are TGTGCCATCAGCCCGGGACAGGGCGATGAGCAGTTCTTC.

V gene TRBV11-2 combines with J gene TRBJ2-7; TRBD1 is a possible D gene (5 bases). The germline V gene has CDR1 SGHAT and CDR2 FQNNGV. CDR3 size: 12 residues. V lost 1 base and J 9 bases, leaving 10 bases between the germline ends. The chain's CDR3 is CASSLGQQRQYF. The CDR3 DNA reads TGTGCCAGCAGCTTAGGACAGCAGCGGCAGTACTTC.

The gene calls are TRBV19 and TRBJ2-1; 7 bases align to TRBD1. There are 14 residues in the CDR3. Germline V lookup: CDR1 LNHDA, CDR2 SQIVND (reference sequence). V lost 4 bases to trimming and J lost 4 bases; unmatched junction nucleotides: 4. This chain's CDR3 is CASSKGGAYNEQFF. The CDR3 nucleotides read TGTGCCAGTAGTAAAGGGGGCGCATACAATGAGCAGTTCTTC.

The V gene is TRBV3-1 (or the pseudogene TRBV3-2), the J gene TRBJ1-3; no definite D call. The CDR3 spans 14 residues. The V and J ends lost 1 base and 2 bases respectively, with 6 bases between them. Per germline, CDR1 LGHDT and CDR2 YNNKEL (reference sequence). The CDR3 is CASSQAQAGNTIYF. CDR3 nucleotides: TGTGCCAGCAGCCAAGCCCAGGCTGGAAACACCATATATTTT.

The CDR3 DNA reads as TGTGCCAGCAGTTCCCCCGGGGGGACAATAGCAACTAATGAAAAACTGTTTTTT. Translated, it gives CASSSPGGTIATNEKLFF. This sequence joins TRBV7-9 and TRBJ1-4, with a tentative D call TRBD1 (6 bases). The length of the CDR3 is 18 residues. Germline V gives CDR1 SEHNR, CDR2 FQNEAQ (reference sequence). Trimming stripped 6 bases from V and 0 bases from J, with 20 bases between.

The J gene is TRBJ2-5, the V gene TRBV7-2; 7 positions match TRBD2. CDR3 length equals 14 residues. Unmatched junction bases numbered 8, after V lost 5 bases and J lost 5 bases. Germline CDR1 is SGHTA and CDR2 is FQGNSA. CDR3 sequence (DNA): TGTGCCAGCAGCCTTAATAGCGGGTTTGAGACCCAGTACTTC. Translated, it gives CASSLNSGFETQYF.

The chain carries TRBV7-3 and TRBJ2-1; D is perhaps TRBD1 (6 bases). Per the germline V gene, CDR1 is SGHTA and CDR2 is FQGTGA. The CDR3 spans 14 residues. Trimming shortened V by 1 base and J by 5 bases, and 9 bases separated the two germline ends. CDR3 protein: CASSLNGQNNEQFF. CDR3 bases: TGTGCCAGCAGCTTAAACGGACAGAACAATGAGCAGTTCTTC.

The chain joins TRBV19 to TRBJ1-3; no definite D call. The CDR3 has 16 residues. Trimming left V 9 bases short and J 3 bases short, with 21 bases between. CDR1 LNHDA and CDR2 SQIVND come from the germline V gene (reference sequence). CDR3 sequence (DNA): TGTGCCAGCGAGCCCGAGGCCGGGATTTATGGAAACACCATATATTTT. It specifies CASEPEAGIYGNTIYF.

J is TRBJ2-5 and V is TRBV14, with a weak D call TRBD2 (5 bases). The CDR3 contains 14 residues. Trimming removed 1 base at V and 9 bases at J, with 15 bases between. The V gene's germline CDR1 is SGHDN and CDR2 FVKESK. Written as DNA, the CDR3 is TGTGCCAGCAGCCAAGGGTCGGGGAACGTGGCCCAGTACTTC. It translates to CASSQGSGNVAQYF.